This T cell receptor beta chain was documented in a study of identical twins. General study findings and limits: Insertions ran lower in abundant cord blood beta clonotypes, though not in memory repertoires.

Germline V CDR1 and CDR2: SSHAT, FNYEAQ (reference sequence). The V gene lost 1 base and the J gene lost 7 bases, with 11 bases spanning the gap. CDR3 length: 14 amino acids. A universal primer site was added by template switching, and unique molecular identifiers were carried by the cDNA. TCRdb recomputed calls from the 5' RACE reads with MiXCR, one row per CDR3 protein. Of a few hundred thousand distinct CDR3 sequences listed, roughly an eighth are singletons. Points on this clonotype: Its antigen is not identified.

This sample also appeared in a second study, on yellow fever vaccine responses in identical twins.

Sequencing was done on a sample of CD8+ T cells sorted from blood. The chain has TRBV7-7 and TRBJ2-1; D gene unclear. The TCR was taken from a woman aged 18-29 years in good health. For the CDR3, the DNA is TGTGCCAGCAGCTTAGGGGCCCTACCAAATGAGCAGTTCTTC. Translating it yields CASSLGALPNEQFF.